These 13 T cell receptor beta chains were sequenced from one sample in a study of Graves' ophthalmopathy and Graves' hyperthyroidism. Researchers took RNA transcripts and amplified TCR beta CDR3 regions from them. Scientists carried out first-round RT-PCR using HTBI primers and then a second-round multiplex PCR. TCRdb fed the multiplex PCR reads into MiXCR, producing one record per CDR3 protein. The data hold a few hundred thousand distinct CDR3 sequences, with roughly a sixth observed a single time. The sample comprised peripheral blood. The receptors stem from an adult man with Graves' ophthalmopathy.

This clonotype came up many times. The chain employs TRBV11-1 and TRBJ2-7; 11 bases match TRBD1. Germline lookup yields CDR1 SGHAT and CDR2 FQDESV (reference sequence). This CDR3 is built from 16 residues. V lost 5 bases, J lost 4 bases, and 10 bases stayed unmatched. In DNA, the CDR3 is TGTGCCAGCAGCCCAGATGCGGGACAGGGGGTATACGAGCAGTACTTC. This translates into CASSPDAGQGVYEQYF.

This clonotype was counted once. The chain has TRBV28 and TRBJ1-5; possible D gene TRBD1, 6 bases. This CDR3 has 15 amino acids. Germline CDR1 MDHEN, CDR2 SYDVKM. V was shortened by 6 bases and J by 7 bases, with 19 bases between the two germline ends. CDR3: CASSTQQGPGQPQHF. CDR3 nucleotides: TGTGCCAGCAGCACCCAACAGGGACCGGGGCAGCCCCAGCATTTT.

The chain couples TRBV19 to TRBJ1-6; D gene unclear. CDR3 length: 15 residues. Germline assignment: CDR1 LNHDA and CDR2 SQIVND (reference sequence). With 0 bases removed from V and 13 bases from J, the gap between germline ends came to 16 bases. CDR3 in DNA: TGTGCCAGTAGTATAGAAACCGCCTCAGGAAGGCCCCTCCACTTT. It encodes CASSIETASGRPLHF.

This clonotype has only a few counts. This chain links TRBV29-1 with TRBJ2-5; 12 bases align to TRBD2. The CDR3 has 15 residues. J lost 9 bases, V lost 0 bases, and 8 bases had no gene match. Looked up from germline, CDR1 is SQVTM and CDR2 is ANQGSEA. The CDR3: CSVEETSGRRGPQYF. CDR3 DNA: TGCAGCGTTGAAGAGACTAGCGGGAGACGCGGGCCCCAGTACTTC.

This clonotype was recorded at least ten times. The chain recombines TRBV12-3 or TRBV12-4 with TRBJ2-2; D might be TRBD1 or TRBD2, each matching 5 bases. Trimming pared 10 bases from V and 8 bases from J, leaving 14 bases between. The CDR3 is 12 residues long. CDR3 protein: CATTGPGGELFF. CDR3 DNA: TGTGCCACCACGGGACCTGGGGGGGAGCTGTTTTTT.

This clonotype was seen many times. This sequence joins TRBV29-1 and TRBJ2-5, with D uncertain. There are 12 residues in the CDR3. Trimming stripped 3 bases from V and 1 base from J, with 6 bases between. Germline V lookup: CDR1 SQVTM, CDR2 ANQGSEA. The DNA for the CDR3 is TGCAGCGTTGACTACAGCCAAGAGACCCAGTACTTC. Translation: CSVDYSQETQYF.

This clonotype was picked up many times. CDR3 sequence: CASSLPFEYGPRGASGANVLTF. The CDR3 region has the DNA TGTGCCAGCAGTTTGCCTTTCGAATACGGGCCTCGGGGCGCATCAGGGGCCAACGTCCTGACTTTC. The V and J genes are TRBV28 and TRBJ2-6; tentatively, D is TRBD1 or TRBD2 (5 bases each). The CDR3 has 22 residues. Germline loops: CDR1 MDHEN, CDR2 SYDVKM. V lost 3 bases and J 4 bases, leaving 31 bases between the germline ends.

This clonotype was observed a handful of times. The chain combines TRBV27 with TRBJ1-3; D is ambiguous. There are 17 residues in the CDR3. Trimming left V 1 base short and J 0 bases short, with 13 bases between. Germline V lookup: CDR1 MNHEY, CDR2 SMNVEV (reference sequence). In nucleotides, the CDR3 is TGTGCCAGCAGTTTATTGGGTAGCCCGAGCTCTGGAAACACCATATATTTT. The encoded protein is CASSLLGSPSSGNTIYF.

This clonotype was found many times. This chain links TRBV27 with TRBJ2-7; D possibly corresponds to TRBD1 (6 bases). From germline, CDR1 is MNHEY and CDR2 SMNVEV (reference sequence). This CDR3 is built from 14 residues. The V end lost 3 bases, the J end lost 2 bases, and 11 bases lay between the germline ends. The CDR3 is CASSFHRVAYEQYF. The CDR3, as DNA: TGTGCCAGCAGTTTCCACAGGGTCGCCTACGAGCAGTACTTC.

This clonotype was counted ten times or more. This rearrangement joins TRBV20-1 to TRBJ2-7; D might be TRBD2 (5 bases). Trimming stripped 7 bases from V and 7 bases from J, with 11 bases between. CDR1 is DFQATT, CDR2 SNEGSKA, per germline (reference sequence). This CDR3 is 10 amino acids long. CDR3 in amino acids: CSVGWREQYF. CDR3 in DNA: TGCAGTGTAGGTTGGAGGGAGCAGTACTTC.

At least ten counts were recorded for this clonotype. This sequence joins TRBV6-2 or TRBV6-3 and TRBJ1-2; tentatively, D is TRBD1 (6 bases). Germline loops: CDR1 MNHEY, CDR2 SVGEGT. Trimming left V 7 bases short and J 4 bases short, with 19 bases between. This CDR3 is built from 15 residues. The CDR3 protein is CASNPGYRVTYGYTF. The CDR3 coding sequence is TGTGCCAGCAATCCCGGTTACAGGGTTACCTATGGCTACACCTTC.

This clonotype was detected once. This clone may be a read error of a much larger clone one base away. The V and J genes are TRBV11-2 and TRBJ2-2, with D perhaps being TRBD1 or TRBD2 (5 bases each). Between the trimmed V and J ends, which lost 3 bases and 3 bases, there was a span of 14 bases. The CDR3 consists of 16 residues. From germline, CDR1 is SGHAT and CDR2 FQNNGV. The CDR3 loop reads CASSFRGVGDTGELFF. CDR3 bases: TGTGCCAGCAGCTTCCGAGGGGTCGGGGACACCGGGGAGCTGTTTTTT.

V is TRBV12-3 or TRBV12-4 and J is TRBJ1-2, with D tentatively TRBD1 (5 bases). The CDR3 runs 13 residues. The ends were cut back, 6 bases at V and 8 bases at J, with 16 bases in the middle. CDR3 in DNA: TGTGCCAGCAGCTTGACAGTGGAGCGAGGCTACACCTTC. Translation: CASSLTVERGYTF.